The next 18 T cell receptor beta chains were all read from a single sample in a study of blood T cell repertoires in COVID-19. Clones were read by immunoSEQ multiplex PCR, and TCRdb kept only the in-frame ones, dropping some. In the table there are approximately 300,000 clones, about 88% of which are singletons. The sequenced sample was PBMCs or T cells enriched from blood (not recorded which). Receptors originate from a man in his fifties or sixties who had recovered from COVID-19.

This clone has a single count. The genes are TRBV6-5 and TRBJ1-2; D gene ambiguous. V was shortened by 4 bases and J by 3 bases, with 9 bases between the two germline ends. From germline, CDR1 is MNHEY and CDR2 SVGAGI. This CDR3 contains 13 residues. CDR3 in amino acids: CASSWAIDYGYTF. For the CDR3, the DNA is TGTGCCAGCAGTTGGGCAATCGACTATGGCTACACCTTC.

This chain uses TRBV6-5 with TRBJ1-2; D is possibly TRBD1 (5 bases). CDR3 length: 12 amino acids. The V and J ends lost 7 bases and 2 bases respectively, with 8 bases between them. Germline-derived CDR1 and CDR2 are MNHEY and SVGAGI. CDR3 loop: CASMTANYGYTF. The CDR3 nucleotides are TGTGCCAGCATGACAGCGAACTATGGCTACACCTTC.

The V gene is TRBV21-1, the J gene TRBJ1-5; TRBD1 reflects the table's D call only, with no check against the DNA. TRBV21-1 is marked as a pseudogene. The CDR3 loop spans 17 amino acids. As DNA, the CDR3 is TGTGCCAGCAGCAAAGAGGGGACAGGGAATAGCAATCAGCCCCAGCATTTT. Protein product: CASSKEGTGNSNQPQHF.

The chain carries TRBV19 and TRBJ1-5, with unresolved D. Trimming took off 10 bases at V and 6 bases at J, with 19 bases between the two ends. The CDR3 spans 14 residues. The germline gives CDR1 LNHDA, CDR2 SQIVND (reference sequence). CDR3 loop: CATTDLAGFQPQHF. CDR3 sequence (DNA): TGTGCCACCACGGATCTGGCGGGTTTTCAGCCCCAGCATTTT.

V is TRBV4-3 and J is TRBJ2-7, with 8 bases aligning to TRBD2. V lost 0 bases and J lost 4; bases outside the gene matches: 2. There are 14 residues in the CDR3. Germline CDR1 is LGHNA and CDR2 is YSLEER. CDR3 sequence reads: CASSQDPGGYEQYF. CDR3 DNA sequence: TGCGCCAGCAGCCAAGATCCGGGGGGGTACGAGCAGTACTTC.

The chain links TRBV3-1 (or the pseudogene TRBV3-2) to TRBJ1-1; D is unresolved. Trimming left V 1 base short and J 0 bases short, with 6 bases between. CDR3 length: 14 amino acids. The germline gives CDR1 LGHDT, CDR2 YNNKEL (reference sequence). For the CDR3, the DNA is TGTGCCAGCAGCCAAGCACATATGAACACTGAAGCTTTCTTT. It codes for CASSQAHMNTEAFF.

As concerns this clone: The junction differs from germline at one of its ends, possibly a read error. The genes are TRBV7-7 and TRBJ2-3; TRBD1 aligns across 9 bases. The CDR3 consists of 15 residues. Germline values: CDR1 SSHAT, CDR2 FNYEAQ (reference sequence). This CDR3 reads CASTTGTGRGDTQYF. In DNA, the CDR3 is TGTGCTAGCACAACCGGGACAGGGCGCGGAGATACGCAGTATTTT.

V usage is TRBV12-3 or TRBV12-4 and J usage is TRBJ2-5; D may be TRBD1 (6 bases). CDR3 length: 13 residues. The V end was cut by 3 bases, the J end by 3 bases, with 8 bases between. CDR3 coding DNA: TGTGCCAGCAGTTTCCAGGGGAAAGAGACCCAGTACTTC. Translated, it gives CASSFQGKETQYF.

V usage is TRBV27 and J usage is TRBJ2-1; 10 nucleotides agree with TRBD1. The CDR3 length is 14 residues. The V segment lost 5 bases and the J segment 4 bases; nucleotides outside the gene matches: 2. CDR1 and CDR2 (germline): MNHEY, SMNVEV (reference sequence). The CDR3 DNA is TGTGCCAGCAGTCCGGGACAGGGGTACAATGAGCAGTTCTTC. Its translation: CASSPGQGYNEQFF.

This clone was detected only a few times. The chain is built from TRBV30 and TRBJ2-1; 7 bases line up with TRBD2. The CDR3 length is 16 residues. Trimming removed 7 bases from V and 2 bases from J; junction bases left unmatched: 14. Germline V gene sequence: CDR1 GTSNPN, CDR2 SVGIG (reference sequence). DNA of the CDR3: TGTGCCTTTCAAGCCTCGACTAGCAGGACCTACAATGAGCAGTTCTTC. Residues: CAFQASTSRTYNEQFF.

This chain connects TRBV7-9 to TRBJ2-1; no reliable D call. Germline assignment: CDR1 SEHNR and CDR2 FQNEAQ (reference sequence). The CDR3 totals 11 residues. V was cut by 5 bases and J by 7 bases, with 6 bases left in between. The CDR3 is CASSRVNEQFF. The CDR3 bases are TGTGCCAGCAGCCGCGTTAATGAGCAGTTCTTC. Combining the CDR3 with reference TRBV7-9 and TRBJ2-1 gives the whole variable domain DTGVSQNPRHKITKRGQNVTFRCDPISEHNRLYWYRQTLGQGPEFLTYFQNEAQLEKSRLLSDRFSAERPKGSFSTLEIQRTEQGDSAMYLCASSRVNEQFFGPGTRLTVL.

The CDR3: CASSRRGSGANVLTF. CDR3 DNA: TGCGCCAGCAGCCGCCGGGGCTCTGGGGCCAACGTCCTGACTTTC. This chain uses TRBV4-1 with TRBJ2-6, with D possibly TRBD2 on 5 matching bases. V was trimmed by 4 bases and J by 0 bases, leaving 7 bases between them. From germline, CDR1 is MGHRA and CDR2 YSYEKL. This CDR3 has 15 residues.

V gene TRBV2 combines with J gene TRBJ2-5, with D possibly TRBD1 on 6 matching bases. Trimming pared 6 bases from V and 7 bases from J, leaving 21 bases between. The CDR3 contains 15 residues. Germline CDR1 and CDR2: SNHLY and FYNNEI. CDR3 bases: TGTGCCAGCAGCGCAGACAGGCCCACGGTATGGACCCAGTACTTC. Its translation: CASSADRPTVWTQYF.

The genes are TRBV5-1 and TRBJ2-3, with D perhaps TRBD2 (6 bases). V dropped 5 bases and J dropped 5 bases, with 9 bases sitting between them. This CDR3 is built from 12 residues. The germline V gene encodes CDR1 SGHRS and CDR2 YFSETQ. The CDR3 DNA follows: TGCGCCAGCAGGGGCGGGGAAGATACGCAGTATTTT. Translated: CASRGGEDTQYF.

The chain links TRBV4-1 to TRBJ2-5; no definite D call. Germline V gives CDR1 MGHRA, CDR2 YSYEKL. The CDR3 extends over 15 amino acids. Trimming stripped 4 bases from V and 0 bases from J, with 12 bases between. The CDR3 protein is CASSLIYGYQETQYF. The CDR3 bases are TGCGCCAGCAGCCTTATCTACGGGTACCAAGAGACCCAGTACTTC.

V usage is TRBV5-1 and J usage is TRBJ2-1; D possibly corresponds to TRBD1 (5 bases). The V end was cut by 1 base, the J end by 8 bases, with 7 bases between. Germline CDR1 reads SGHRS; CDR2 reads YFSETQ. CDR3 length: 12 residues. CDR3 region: CASSLQGYEQFF. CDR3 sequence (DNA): TGCGCCAGCAGCTTGCAGGGTTATGAGCAGTTCTTC.

In DNA form, the CDR3 reads TGTGCCAGCAGCCTTAGACAGGGTGGAGGCTACACCTTC. Amino acid sequence: CASSLRQGGGYTF. The chain employs TRBV12-3 or TRBV12-4 and TRBJ1-2; TRBD1 agrees at 7 bases. This CDR3 has 13 residues. V shed 6 bases, J shed 8 bases, and the junction held 9 bases outside the gene matches.

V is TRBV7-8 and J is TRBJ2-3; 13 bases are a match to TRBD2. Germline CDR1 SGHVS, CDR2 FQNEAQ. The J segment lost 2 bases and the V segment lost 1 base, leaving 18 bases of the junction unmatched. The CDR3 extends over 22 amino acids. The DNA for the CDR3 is TGTGCCAGCAGCTTAGTATGGCGGGCGGCGCCGGGACTAGCGGGATCCACAGATACGCAGTATTTT. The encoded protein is CASSLVWRAAPGLAGSTDTQYF.